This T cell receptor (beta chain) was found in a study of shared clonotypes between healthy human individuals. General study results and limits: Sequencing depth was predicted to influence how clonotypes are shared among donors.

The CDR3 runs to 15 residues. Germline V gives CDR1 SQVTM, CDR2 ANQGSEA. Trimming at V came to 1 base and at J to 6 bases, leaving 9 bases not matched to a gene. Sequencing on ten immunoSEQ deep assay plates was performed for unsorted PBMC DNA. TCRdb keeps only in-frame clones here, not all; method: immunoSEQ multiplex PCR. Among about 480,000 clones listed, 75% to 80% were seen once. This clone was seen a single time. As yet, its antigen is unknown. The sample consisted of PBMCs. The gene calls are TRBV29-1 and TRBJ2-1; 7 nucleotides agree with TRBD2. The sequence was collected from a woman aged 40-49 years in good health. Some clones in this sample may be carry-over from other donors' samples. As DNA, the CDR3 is TGCAGCGTTGAAGTGGGGGGGGGATCCGTCAATGAGCAGTTCTTC. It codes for CSVEVGGGSVNEQFF.